This TCR beta chain was observed in a study of T cells after yellow fever vaccination. Study background: Preparation of the low-cell-number fractions used SMART-Seq v4 Ultra Low Input. Broader study findings: Reappearance after the booster was seen for most primary-vaccination clones, at around 95% CD4 and 70% to 90% CD8. A limited proportion of clonotypes was detected within both the CD4 and CD8 compartments.

Of note for this clonotype: Its antigen is not identified.

In making TCR cDNA, 5'RACE template switching added a universal primer site and UMIs to it. In TCRdb, the 5' RACE reads were re-called with MiXCR into one record per CDR3 protein. The table includes over 70,000 distinct CDR3 sequences, 7.5% to 8% detected once. V lost 1 base and J lost 2; bases outside the gene matches: 4. This CDR3 is built from 14 residues. In germline, CDR1 is DFQATT, CDR2 SNEGSKA (reference sequence). The sample was CD8+ T cells sorted from PBMCs, taken on the day of the yellow fever booster vaccination. This TCR derives from a man between 25 and 39 years old who received the YFV17D yellow fever vaccine. The chain carries TRBV20-1 and TRBJ2-5; 7 bases line up with TRBD1. CDR3 in DNA: TGCAGTGCTAGAGCATGGGGACAGCAAGAGACCCAGTACTTC. Translating it yields CSARAWGQQETQYF.